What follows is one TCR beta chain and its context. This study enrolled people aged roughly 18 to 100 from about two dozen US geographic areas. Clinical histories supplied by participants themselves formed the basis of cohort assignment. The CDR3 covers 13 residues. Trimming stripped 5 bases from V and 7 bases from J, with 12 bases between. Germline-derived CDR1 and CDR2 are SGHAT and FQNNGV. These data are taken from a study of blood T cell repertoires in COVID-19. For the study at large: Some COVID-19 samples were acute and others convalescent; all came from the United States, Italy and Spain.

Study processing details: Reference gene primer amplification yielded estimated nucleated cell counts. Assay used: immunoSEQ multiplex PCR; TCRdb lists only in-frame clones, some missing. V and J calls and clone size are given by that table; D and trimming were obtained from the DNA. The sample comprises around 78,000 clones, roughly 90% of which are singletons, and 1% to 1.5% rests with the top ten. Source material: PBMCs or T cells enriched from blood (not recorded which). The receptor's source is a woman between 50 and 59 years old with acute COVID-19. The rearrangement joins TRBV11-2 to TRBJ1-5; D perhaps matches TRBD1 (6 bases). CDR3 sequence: CASSLQGQQPQHF. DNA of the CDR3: TGTGCCAGCAGCCTACAGGGACAACAGCCCCAGCATTTT. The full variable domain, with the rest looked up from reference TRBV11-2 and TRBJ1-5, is EAGVAQSPRYKIIEKRQSVAFWCNPISGHATLYWYQQILGQGPKLLIQFQNNGVVDDSQLPKDRFSAERLKGVDSTLKIQPAKLEDSAVYLCASSLQGQQPQHFGDGTRLSIL.